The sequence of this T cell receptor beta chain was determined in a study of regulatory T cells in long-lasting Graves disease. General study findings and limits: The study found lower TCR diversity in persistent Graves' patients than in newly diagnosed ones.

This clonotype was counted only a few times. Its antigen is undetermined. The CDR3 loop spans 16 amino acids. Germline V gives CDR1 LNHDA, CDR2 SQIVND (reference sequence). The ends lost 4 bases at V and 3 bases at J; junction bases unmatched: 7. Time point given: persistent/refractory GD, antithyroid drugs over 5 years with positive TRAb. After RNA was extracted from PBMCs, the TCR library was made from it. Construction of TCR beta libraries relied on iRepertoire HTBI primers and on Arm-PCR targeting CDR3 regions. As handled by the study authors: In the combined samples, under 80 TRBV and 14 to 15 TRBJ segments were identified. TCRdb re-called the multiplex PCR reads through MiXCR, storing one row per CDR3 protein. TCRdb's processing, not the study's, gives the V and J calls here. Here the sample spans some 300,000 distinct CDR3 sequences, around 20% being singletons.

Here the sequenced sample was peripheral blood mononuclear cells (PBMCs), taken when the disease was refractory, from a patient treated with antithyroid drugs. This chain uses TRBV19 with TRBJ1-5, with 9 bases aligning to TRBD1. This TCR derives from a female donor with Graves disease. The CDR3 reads CASSTFTGGPNQPQHF. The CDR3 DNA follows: TGTGCCAGTAGTACCTTCACAGGGGGCCCCAATCAGCCCCAGCATTTT.